What follows are 31 T cell receptor beta chains derived from one specimen sequenced in a study of T cells in Graves' hyperthyroidism and ophthalmopathy. TCR beta CDR3 regions were amplified from RNA transcripts. First-round RT-PCR with HTBI primers amplified the TCR CDR3 region. TCRdb reprocessed the multiplex PCR reads via MiXCR and lists one record per CDR3 protein. The sample shows 450,000 to 700,000 distinct CDR3 sequences, about 43% of them seen only once. Sequenced: peripheral blood or thyroid tissue (not recorded which). The source of these receptors is an adult woman with Graves' disease, either hyperthyroidism or ophthalmopathy (not recorded which).

This rearrangement joins TRBV20-1 to TRBJ1-2; D is perhaps TRBD1 (5 bases). The CDR3 contains 13 residues. V was shortened by 1 base and J by 8 bases, with 14 bases between the two germline ends. Per germline, CDR1 DFQATT and CDR2 SNEGSKA (reference sequence). CDR3 coding DNA: TGCAGTGCTAGAGGGGTTGGGAGGGACGGCTACACCTTC. This codes for CSARGVGRDGYTF.

This clonotype was found many times. The chain joins TRBV7-2 to TRBJ1-2; TRBD1 matches at 8 bases. This CDR3 has 13 amino acids. Germline V gene sequence: CDR1 SGHTA, CDR2 FQGNSA. V lost 2 bases, J lost 8 bases, and 4 bases stayed unmatched. The CDR3 sequence: CASSLPGGDGYTF. The CDR3 bases are TGTGCCAGCAGCTTACCAGGGGGCGACGGCTACACCTTC.

The rearrangement joins TRBV15 to TRBJ1-2, with D possibly TRBD1 on 6 matching bases. This CDR3 is built from 18 residues. V lost 3 bases, J lost 4 bases, and 24 bases lay in between. Germline values: CDR1 LNHNV, CDR2 YYDKDF (reference sequence). The CDR3 spells CATSSLGAGDSFIYGYTF. CDR3 nucleotides: TGTGCCACCAGCAGCTTGGGGGCAGGGGACTCCTTTATCTATGGCTACACCTTC.

This clonotype was counted many times. This chain links TRBV4-2 with TRBJ2-7; 10 bases agree with TRBD2. The V gene's germline CDR1 is LGHNA and CDR2 YNFKEQ. The CDR3 has 16 residues. V shed 3 bases, J shed 6 bases, and the junction held 11 bases outside the gene matches. CDR3 DNA sequence: TGTGCCAGCAGCCAGGCGGGGGGACTAGCGTATCGCGAGCAGTACTTC. This sequence encodes CASSQAGGLAYREQYF.

This clonotype came up many times. The final CDR3 position lacks the conserved phenylalanine or tryptophan, pointing to a likely read error. CDR3 sequence: CASSRDMNYGYTL. In DNA form, the CDR3 reads TGTGCCAGCAGCCGGGACATGAACTATGGCTACACCCTC. The chain joins TRBV5-6 to TRBJ1-2; a weak D match, TRBD1 (6 bases). Trimming cost V 4 bases and J 2 bases, with 9 bases left between them. CDR1 is SGHDT and CDR2 is YYEEEE in the germline V gene. The CDR3 has 13 residues.

The chain recombines TRBV25-1 with TRBJ1-5; D perhaps matches TRBD1 (6 bases). Trimming cost V 6 bases and J 4 bases, with 19 bases left between them. This CDR3 is built from 16 residues. Germline V lookup: CDR1 MGHDK, CDR2 SYGVNS. CDR3 residues: CASSFGWGQANQPQHF. The CDR3 DNA reads TGTGCCAGCAGCTTTGGCTGGGGACAAGCTAATCAGCCCCAGCATTTT.

The genes are TRBV7-9 and TRBJ1-2; D is unresolved. Germline V gene sequence: CDR1 SEHNR, CDR2 FQNEAQ (reference sequence). The CDR3 runs 11 residues. The V gene lost 11 bases and the J gene lost 8 bases, with 15 bases spanning the gap. DNA for the CDR3: TGTGCCGGCCTCTTGGGTGTAGGCTACACCTTC. It translates to CAGLLGVGYTF. The full variable domain, its missing parts supplied by reference TRBV7-9 and TRBJ1-2, is DTGVSQNPRHKITKRGQNVTFRCDPISEHNRLYWYRQTLGQGPEFLTYFQNEAQLEKSRLLSDRFSAERPKGSFSTLEIQRTEQGDSAMYLCAGLLGVGYTFGSGTRLTVV.

This clonotype has more than one count but fewer than ten. This chain links TRBV10-3 with TRBJ2-7, with D perhaps TRBD1 (6 bases). From germline, CDR1 is ENHRY and CDR2 SYGVKD. CDR3 length equals 13 residues. The germline V and J ends were trimmed by 10 bases and 7 bases, with 20 bases remaining between them. The DNA for the CDR3 is TGTGCCACCACAGGGCTGGGTTTACGAGAGCAGTACTTC. Translation gives CATTGLGLREQYF.

The chain recombines TRBV6-2 or TRBV6-3 with TRBJ1-2, with no clear D. Trimming pared 6 bases from V and 1 base from J, leaving 27 bases between. CDR1 and CDR2 from the germline V gene are MNHEY and SVGEGT. CDR3 length: 19 residues. The CDR3 sequence: CASRLQLGITQTNNYGYTF. CDR3 DNA: TGTGCCAGCAGACTACAACTCGGGATAACGCAGACCAATAACTATGGCTACACCTTC.

This clonotype appeared many times. The chain joins TRBV20-1 to TRBJ2-7, with 10 bases that match TRBD2. Germline CDR1 DFQATT, CDR2 SNEGSKA (reference sequence). This CDR3 has 14 amino acids. The V segment lost 3 bases and the J segment 4 bases; nucleotides outside the gene matches: 6. The CDR3 region has the DNA TGCAGTGCTAGCCTAGCGGGAGAGATTTACGAGCAGTACTTC. This encodes CSASLAGEIYEQYF.

This clonotype has a count of ten or more. The chain links TRBV11-2 to TRBJ2-7, with D perhaps TRBD1 (6 bases). There are 14 residues in the CDR3. V was pared by 3 bases and J by 0 bases, with 9 bases between. Germline-derived CDR1 and CDR2 are SGHAT and FQNNGV. In DNA form, the CDR3 reads TGTGCCAGCAGCTTTGGGGACAACTCCTACGAGCAGTACTTC. Protein product: CASSFGDNSYEQYF.

The chain has TRBV7-3 and TRBJ2-3, with 10 nucleotides matching TRBD2. CDR1 is SGHTA and CDR2 is FQGTGA in the germline V gene. V dropped 1 base and J dropped 1; count of bases not matched to a gene: 2. The CDR3 extends over 16 amino acids. The CDR3 protein is CASSLSGLAGTDTQYF. In nucleotides, the CDR3 is TGTGCCAGCAGCTTAAGCGGACTAGCGGGCACAGATACGCAGTATTTT.

The genes are TRBV10-3 and TRBJ1-1, with no clear D. This CDR3 is built from 14 residues. With 3 bases removed from V and 1 base from J, the gap between germline ends came to 9 bases. Germline CDR1 is ENHRY and CDR2 is SYGVKD. CDR3 bases: TGTGCCATCAGTGATGTCCAGTCGAACACTGAAGCTTTCTTT. Translated, it gives CAISDVQSNTEAFF.

Points on this clonotype: Sequence at one end of the junction differs from germline and may be a read error. The chain carries TRBV7-9 and TRBJ1-1; 8 nucleotides line up with TRBD1. There are 15 residues in the CDR3. The germline V gene encodes CDR1 SEHNR and CDR2 FQNEAQ (reference sequence). The CDR3 spells CASSLVPGTGLGDLF. In nucleotides, the CDR3 is TGTGCCAGCAGCTTAGTACCCGGGACAGGATTAGGTGATCTCTTT.

This clonotype was recorded a few times. The V and J genes are TRBV7-2 and TRBJ2-7, with 9 bases matching TRBD1. Germline V gene data show CDR1 as SGHTA and CDR2 as FQGNSA. This CDR3 has 15 amino acids. V trimming: 1 base; J trimming: 4 bases; junction bases outside the gene matches: 5. The CDR3 nucleotides are TGTGCCAGCAGCTTAGGGCCGGGACAGGGTTACGAGCAGTACTTC. Its protein product is CASSLGPGQGYEQYF.

This rearrangement joins TRBV7-9 to TRBJ1-1; no reliable D call. CDR1 is SEHNR, CDR2 FQNEAQ, per germline (reference sequence). The CDR3 runs 11 residues. V was pared by 6 bases and J by 10 bases, with 12 bases between. Here the CDR3 reads CASRSRVRAFF. The CDR3 nucleotides read TGTGCCAGCAGAAGCCGCGTGAGAGCTTTCTTT.

The chain couples TRBV5-1 to TRBJ1-1; unclear D gene. Germline CDR1 and CDR2: SGHRS and YFSETQ. The CDR3 consists of 14 residues. V gave up 7 bases and J gave up 1 base, with 14 bases separating them. The CDR3: CASCPLGPNTEAFF. The CDR3 DNA reads TGCGCCAGCTGCCCCCTCGGACCGAACACTGAAGCTTTCTTT.

The gene calls are TRBV5-1 and TRBJ1-5, with unresolved D. CDR1 SGHRS and CDR2 YFSETQ come from the germline V gene. The ends were cut back, 5 bases at V and 8 bases at J, with 17 bases in the middle. This CDR3 is 14 amino acids long. The CDR3 region is CASRLSGASEPQHF. In nucleotides, the CDR3 is TGCGCCAGCAGATTGTCGGGTGCGTCCGAGCCCCAGCATTTT.

This clonotype was seen many times. The J gene is TRBJ1-5, the V gene TRBV19; a possible D gene is TRBD1 (6 bases). The V gene's germline CDR1 is LNHDA and CDR2 SQIVND (reference sequence). The V end lost 9 bases, the J end lost 6 bases, and 21 bases lay between the germline ends. The CDR3 is made up of 15 amino acids. CDR3 region: CASGVLQGSGQPQHF. CDR3 DNA: TGTGCCAGCGGCGTCCTACAGGGTAGCGGTCAGCCCCAGCATTTT.

As for this clonotype: The DNA is omitted, as the CDR3 cannot be located on it reliably, and the CDR3 follows TCRdb's listing. The genes are TRBV25-1 and TRBJ2-2. CDR1 and CDR2 (germline): MGHDK, SYGVNS. The CDR3 length is 13 residues, termini included. The CDR3 region is CARTVGTPGSCFF.

This rearrangement joins TRBV2 to TRBJ1-1, with D maybe TRBD1 (6 bases). V dropped 1 base and J dropped 6 bases, with 12 bases sitting between them. Germline loops: CDR1 SNHLY, CDR2 FYNNEI. This CDR3 spans 14 amino acids. The DNA of the CDR3 is TGTGCCAGCAGTGAAGGGCAGGGGCTCGCTGAAGCTTTCTTT. Its translation: CASSEGQGLAEAFF. The entire variable domain, with the rest obtained from reference TRBV2 and TRBJ1-1, is as follows: EPEVTQTPSHQVTQMGQEVILRCVPISNHLYFYWYRQILGQKVEFLVSFYNNEISEKSEIFDDQFSVERPDGSNFTLKIRSTKLEDSAMYFCASSEGQGLAEAFFGQGTRLTVV.

As for this clonotype: At one of its ends the junction is not consistent with the germline gene, which may arise from a read error. This chain joins TRBV10-3 and TRBJ1-1; D not certain. Germline V gene lookup returns CDR1 ENHRY and CDR2 SYGVKD. This CDR3 contains 14 residues. The CDR3 nucleotides read TGTGCCAGCAGTATGATAGGGTGGAACACTGAAGCTTTCTTT. Translating it yields CASSMIGWNTEAFF.

Concerning this clonotype itself: The junction shows a germline mismatch at one end, possibly a read error. The chain employs TRBV6-5 and TRBJ2-7, with D perhaps TRBD2 (6 bases). From germline, CDR1 is MNHEY and CDR2 SVGAGI. The CDR3 covers 15 residues. This chain's CDR3 is CAISVAAGNSYEQYF. CDR3 coding DNA: TGTGCCATCAGTGTTGCAGCGGGCAACTCCTACGAGCAGTACTTC.

This clonotype was counted ten times or more. The chain joins TRBV5-1 to TRBJ2-7; maybe TRBD2 (6 bases). Trimming pared 5 bases from V and 0 bases from J, leaving 15 bases between. This CDR3 has 15 residues. Germline assignment: CDR1 SGHRS and CDR2 YFSETQ. CDR3 sequence reads: CASSWDSFSSYEQYF. CDR3 DNA sequence: TGCGCCAGCAGTTGGGACTCCTTCAGCTCCTACGAGCAGTACTTC.

This clonotype was observed at least ten times. J is TRBJ1-4 and V is TRBV29-1; D perhaps matches TRBD1 (5 bases). Germline CDR1 reads SQVTM; CDR2 reads ANQGSEA. Trimming cost V 5 bases and J 7 bases, with 14 bases left between them. The CDR3 has 13 residues. CDR3 coding DNA: TGCAGCGTTCGCCGGGACCTGGGTGAAAAACTGTTTTTT. Protein: CSVRRDLGEKLFF.

This clonotype was seen more than once but under ten times. The chain couples TRBV25-1 to TRBJ1-1; D gene unclear. This CDR3 has 16 residues. The germline V and J ends were trimmed by 10 bases and 3 bases, with 24 bases remaining between them. Per germline, CDR1 MGHDK and CDR2 SYGVNS. CDR3 coding DNA: TGTGCCAACAACTTTGTCGACGGACTGGAGGACACTGAAGCTTTCTTT. This gives the protein CANNFVDGLEDTEAFF.

The table lists this clonotype with many counts. This rearrangement joins TRBV5-1 to TRBJ2-7; D tentatively fits TRBD1 or TRBD2 (5 bases each). Per the germline V gene, CDR1 is SGHRS and CDR2 is YFSETQ. Deletions cut 5 bases from V and 3 bases from J, with 27 bases between. CDR3 size: 18 residues. This chain's CDR3 is CASRHPSWVGDRFYEQYF. Here the CDR3 DNA reads TGCGCCAGCAGACATCCCTCCTGGGTGGGGGATAGATTCTACGAGCAGTACTTC.

Comment on this clonotype: A read error may be the cause here, since a much bigger clone is one base away. The chain links TRBV3-1 to TRBJ1-2; the D gene is possibly TRBD1 (6 bases). Germline CDR1 reads LGHDT; CDR2 reads YNNKEL (reference sequence). The CDR3 consists of 13 residues. V gave up 9 bases and J gave up 3 bases, with 14 bases separating them. Here the CDR3 reads CASAYRAYYGYTF. The CDR3, as DNA: TGTGCCAGTGCTTACAGGGCATACTATGGCTACACCTTC.

In its sample, this clonotype was seen many times. The chain has TRBV30 and TRBJ1-6, with 7 nucleotides matching TRBD1. V trimming: 4 bases; J trimming: 9 bases; junction bases outside the gene matches: 9. Germline assignment: CDR1 GTSNPN and CDR2 SVGIG (reference sequence). The CDR3 extends over 14 amino acids. The CDR3, as DNA: TGTGCCTGGACCGTAGGCAGGGGGGCTTCACCCCTCCACTTT. Translation gives CAWTVGRGASPLHF.

For this clonotype: Since no conserved phenylalanine or tryptophan closes the CDR3, a read error is the likely cause. No DNA is shown, since the ends of the CDR3 on it are uncertain; the CDR3 is the one TCRdb lists. The chain recombines TRBV7-2 with TRBJ2-1; the D call of TRBD2 is as the table states it, not checked on the DNA. The CDR3 has 13 amino acids, counting both end residues. The germline V gene encodes CDR1 SGHTA and CDR2 FQGNSA. CDR3 residues: CASSLTSGSTVFT.

This clonotype was seen ten or more times. The junction and the germline gene differ at one end; a read error may be behind it. CDR3 protein: CASSLGTPVTF. The CDR3 DNA reads as TGTGCCAGCAGCTTAGGGACACCGGTGACCTTC. The chain employs TRBV11-3 and TRBJ2-5; perhaps TRBD1 as D (5 bases). This CDR3 region has 11 residues. The germline CDR1 and CDR2 sequences are SGHNT and YENEEA.